This T cell receptor beta chain stems from a study of cytomegalovirus exposure and HLA in healthy donors. CDR1 is LGHNA, CDR2 YNFKEQ, per germline. The CDR3 runs to 13 residues. Trimming shortened V by 0 bases and J by 5 bases, and 6 bases separated the two germline ends. The PCR used 60 Vbeta and 13 Jbeta primers. Measured with immunoSEQ multiplex PCR; TCRdb has only the in-frame clones, and not every one. In the table there are more than 100,000 clones, 82% of which are singletons. The chain has TRBV4-2 and TRBJ2-3; D remains ambiguous. The sequencing sample was made of PBMCs. The source is a woman in her 50s in good health and CMV-seropositive. CDR3 in DNA: TGTGCCAGCAGCCAAGATTTAGTAGATACGCAGTATTTT. Its translation: CASSQDLVDTQYF.